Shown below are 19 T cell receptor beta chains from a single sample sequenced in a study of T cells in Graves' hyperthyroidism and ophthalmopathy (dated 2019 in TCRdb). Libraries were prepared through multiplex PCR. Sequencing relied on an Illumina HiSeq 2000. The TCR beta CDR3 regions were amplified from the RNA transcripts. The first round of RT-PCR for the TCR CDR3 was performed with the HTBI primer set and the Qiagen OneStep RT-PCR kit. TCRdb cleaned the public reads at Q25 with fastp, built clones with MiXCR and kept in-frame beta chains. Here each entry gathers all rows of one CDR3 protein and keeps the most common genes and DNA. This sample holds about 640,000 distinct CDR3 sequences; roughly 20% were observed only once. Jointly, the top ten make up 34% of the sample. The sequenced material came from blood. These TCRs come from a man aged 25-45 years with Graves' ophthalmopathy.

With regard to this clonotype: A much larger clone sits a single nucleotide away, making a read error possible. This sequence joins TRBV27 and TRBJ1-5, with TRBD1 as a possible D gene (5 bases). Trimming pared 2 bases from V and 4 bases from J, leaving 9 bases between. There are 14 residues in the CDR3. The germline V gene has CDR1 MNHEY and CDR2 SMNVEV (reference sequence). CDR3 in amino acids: CASSLRGWNQPQHF. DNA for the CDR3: TGTGCCAGCAGTTTACGGGGGTGGAATCAGCCCCAGCATTTT.

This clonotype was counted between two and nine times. CDR3 nucleotides: TGTGCCAGCAGTTCCCCAACACAGGGGTACGAGCAGTACTTC. It is translated as CASSSPTQGYEQYF. The rearrangement links TRBV28 to TRBJ2-7; 7 positions match TRBD1. V shed 4 bases and J 4 bases; nucleotides not matched to a gene: 7. The CDR3 covers 14 residues. Germline V gene sequence: CDR1 MDHEN, CDR2 SYDVKM.

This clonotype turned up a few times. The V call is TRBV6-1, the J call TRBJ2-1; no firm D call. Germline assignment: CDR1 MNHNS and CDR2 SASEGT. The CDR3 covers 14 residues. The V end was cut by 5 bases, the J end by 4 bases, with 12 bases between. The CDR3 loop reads CASSSRFRYNEQFF. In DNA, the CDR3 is TGTGCCAGCAGTAGCCGGTTCAGATACAATGAGCAGTTCTTC.

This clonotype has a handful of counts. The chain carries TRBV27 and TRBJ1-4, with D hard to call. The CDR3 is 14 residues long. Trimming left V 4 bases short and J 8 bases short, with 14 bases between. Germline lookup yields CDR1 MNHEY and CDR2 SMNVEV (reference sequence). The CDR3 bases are TGTGCCAGCAGTTCTCGAGATGCCAGCGAAAAACTGTTTTTT. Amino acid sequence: CASSSRDASEKLFF.

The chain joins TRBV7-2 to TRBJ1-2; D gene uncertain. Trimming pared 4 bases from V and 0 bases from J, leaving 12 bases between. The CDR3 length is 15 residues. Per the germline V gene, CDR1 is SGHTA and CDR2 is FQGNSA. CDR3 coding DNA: TGTGCCAGCAGCTACACGGACGGTTCTAACTATGGCTACACCTTC. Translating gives CASSYTDGSNYGYTF. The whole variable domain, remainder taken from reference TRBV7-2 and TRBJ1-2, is GAGVSQSPSNKVTEKGKDVELRCDPISGHTALYWYRQSLGQGLEFLIYFQGNSAPDKSGLPSDRFSAERTGGSVSTLTIQRTQQEDSAVYLCASSYTDGSNYGYTFGSGTRLTVV.

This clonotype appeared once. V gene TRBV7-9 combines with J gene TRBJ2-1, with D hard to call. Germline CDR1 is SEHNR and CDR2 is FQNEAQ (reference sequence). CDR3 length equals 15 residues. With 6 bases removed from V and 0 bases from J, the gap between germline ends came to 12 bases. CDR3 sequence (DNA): TGTGCCAGCAGTCGTCATTGGGACTCCTACAATGAGCAGTTCTTC. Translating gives CASSRHWDSYNEQFF.

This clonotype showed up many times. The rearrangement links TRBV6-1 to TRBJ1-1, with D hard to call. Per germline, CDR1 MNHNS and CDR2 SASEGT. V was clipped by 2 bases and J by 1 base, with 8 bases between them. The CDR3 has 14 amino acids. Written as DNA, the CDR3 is TGTGCCAGCAGTGAAATCACATCGAACACTGAAGCTTTCTTT. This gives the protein CASSEITSNTEAFF.

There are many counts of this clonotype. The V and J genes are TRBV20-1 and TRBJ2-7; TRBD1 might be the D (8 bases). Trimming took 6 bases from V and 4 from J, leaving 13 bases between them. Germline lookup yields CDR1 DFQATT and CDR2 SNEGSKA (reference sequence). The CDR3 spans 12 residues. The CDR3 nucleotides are TGCAGTGCCGGACAGGGAGGGTACGAGCAGTACTTC. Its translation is CSAGQGGYEQYF.

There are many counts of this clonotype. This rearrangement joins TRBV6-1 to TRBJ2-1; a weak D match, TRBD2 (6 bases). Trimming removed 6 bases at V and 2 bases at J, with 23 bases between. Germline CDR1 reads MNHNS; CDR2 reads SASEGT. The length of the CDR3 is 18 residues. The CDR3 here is CASSPRAGEVGAYNEQFF. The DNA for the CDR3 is TGTGCCAGCAGCCCCAGGGCTGGGGAGGTCGGGGCCTACAATGAGCAGTTCTTC.

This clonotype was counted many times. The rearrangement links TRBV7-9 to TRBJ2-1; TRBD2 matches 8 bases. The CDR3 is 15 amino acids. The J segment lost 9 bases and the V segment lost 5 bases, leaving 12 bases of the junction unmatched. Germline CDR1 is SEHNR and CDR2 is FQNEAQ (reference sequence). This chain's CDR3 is CASSPPGTSLFEQFF. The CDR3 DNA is TGTGCCAGCAGCCCCCCCGGGACTAGTTTGTTTGAGCAGTTCTTC.

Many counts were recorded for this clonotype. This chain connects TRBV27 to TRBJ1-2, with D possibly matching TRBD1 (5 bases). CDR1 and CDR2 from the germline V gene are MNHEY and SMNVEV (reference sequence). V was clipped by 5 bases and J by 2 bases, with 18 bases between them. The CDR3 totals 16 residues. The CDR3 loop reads CASSTQGAATNYGYTF. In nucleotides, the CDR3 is TGTGCCAGCAGTACCCAAGGGGCGGCCACCAACTATGGCTACACCTTC.

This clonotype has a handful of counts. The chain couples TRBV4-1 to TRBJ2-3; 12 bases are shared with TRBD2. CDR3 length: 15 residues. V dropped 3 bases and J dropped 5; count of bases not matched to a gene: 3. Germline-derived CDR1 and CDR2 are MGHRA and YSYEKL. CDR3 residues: CASSQTTSGRDTQYF. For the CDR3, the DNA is TGCGCCAGCAGCCAGACGACTAGCGGGAGAGATACGCAGTATTTT.

DNA of the CDR3: TGCGCCAGCAGCCAAGGAGACATAGCTAATGAAAAACTGTTTTTT. Translating it yields CASSQGDIANEKLFF. The chain is built from TRBV4-1 and TRBJ1-4; no clear D. The germline gives CDR1 MGHRA, CDR2 YSYEKL. This CDR3 is built from 15 residues. Trimming left V 1 base short and J 3 bases short, with 9 bases between.

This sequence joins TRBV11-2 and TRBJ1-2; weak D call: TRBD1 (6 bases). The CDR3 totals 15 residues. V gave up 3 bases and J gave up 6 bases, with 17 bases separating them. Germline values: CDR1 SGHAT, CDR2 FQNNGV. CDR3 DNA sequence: TGTGCCAGCAGCTTGCCGCTCGGGGGCAGGGATGGCTACACCTTC. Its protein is CASSLPLGGRDGYTF. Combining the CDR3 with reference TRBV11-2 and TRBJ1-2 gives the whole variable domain EAGVAQSPRYKIIEKRQSVAFWCNPISGHATLYWYQQILGQGPKLLIQFQNNGVVDDSQLPKDRFSAERLKGVDSTLKIQPAKLEDSAVYLCASSLPLGGRDGYTFGSGTRLTVV.

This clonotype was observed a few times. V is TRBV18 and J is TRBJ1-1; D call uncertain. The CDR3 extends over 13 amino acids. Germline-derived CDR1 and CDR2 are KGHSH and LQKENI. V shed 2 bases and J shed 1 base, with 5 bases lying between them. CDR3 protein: CASSPIANTEAFF. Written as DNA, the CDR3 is TGTGCCAGCTCACCAATAGCGAACACTGAAGCTTTCTTT.

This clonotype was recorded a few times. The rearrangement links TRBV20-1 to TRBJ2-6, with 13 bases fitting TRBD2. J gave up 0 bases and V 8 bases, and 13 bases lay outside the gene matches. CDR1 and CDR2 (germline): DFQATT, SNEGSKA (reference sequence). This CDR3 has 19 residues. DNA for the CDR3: TGCAGTCCCAGGCGACTAGCGGGAGGAGCAGCCTCTGGGGCCAACGTCCTGACTTTC. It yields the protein CSPRRLAGGAASGANVLTF.

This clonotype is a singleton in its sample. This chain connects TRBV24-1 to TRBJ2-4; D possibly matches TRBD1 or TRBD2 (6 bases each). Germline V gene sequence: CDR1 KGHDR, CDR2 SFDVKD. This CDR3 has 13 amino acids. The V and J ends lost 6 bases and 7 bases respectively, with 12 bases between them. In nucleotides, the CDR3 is TGTGCCACCAGTCCGGGGGCGCCGAACATTCAGTACTTC. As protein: CATSPGAPNIQYF.

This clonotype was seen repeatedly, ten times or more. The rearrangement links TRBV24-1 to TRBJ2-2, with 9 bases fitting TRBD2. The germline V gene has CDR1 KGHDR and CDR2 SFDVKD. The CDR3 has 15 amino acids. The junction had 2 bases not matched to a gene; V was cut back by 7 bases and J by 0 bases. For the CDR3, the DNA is TGTGCCACCAGGGCGGGAGGGTCGAACACCGGGGAGCTGTTTTTT. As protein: CATRAGGSNTGELFF.

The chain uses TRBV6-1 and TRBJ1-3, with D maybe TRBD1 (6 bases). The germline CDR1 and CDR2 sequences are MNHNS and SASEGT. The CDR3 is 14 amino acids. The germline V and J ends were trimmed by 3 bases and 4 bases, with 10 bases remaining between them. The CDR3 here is CASSDDRSGNTIYF. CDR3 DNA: TGTGCCAGCAGTGACGACAGGTCCGGAAACACCATATATTTT.